The 16 T cell receptor beta chains presented below share a single source sample, sequenced in a study of T cells in Graves' hyperthyroidism and ophthalmopathy. Amplification targeted TCR beta CDR3 regions from RNA transcripts. A first-round RT-PCR of the TCR CDR3 used the HTBI primer set. In TCRdb, the multiplex PCR reads were re-called with MiXCR into one record per CDR3 protein. The data show roughly 740,000 distinct CDR3 sequences, with 16% seen just once and 8.4% held by the top ten. The sequenced sample was blood. The origin of the receptors is a man between 18 and 29 years old with Graves' hyperthyroidism.

This chain uses TRBV6-2 or TRBV6-3 with TRBJ1-2; 9 bases match TRBD1. This CDR3 region has 17 residues. After removal of 5 bases from V and 3 bases from J, the junction contained 13 bases not matched to a gene. Germline CDR1 MNHEY, CDR2 SVGEGT. The CDR3 DNA reads as TGTGCCAGCAGTCTACCGGACAGGGGCTTCGCTGACTATGGCTACACCTTC. Protein sequence: CASSLPDRGFADYGYTF.

The sample holds a few counts of this clonotype. The chain joins TRBV28 to TRBJ1-3; D gene uncertain. Trimming left V 6 bases short and J 2 bases short, with 11 bases between. This CDR3 region has 14 residues. CDR1 MDHEN and CDR2 SYDVKM come from the germline V gene. The CDR3 DNA follows: TGTGCCAGCAGGTTCGGGCGGCCTGGAAACACCATATATTTT. It specifies CASRFGRPGNTIYF.

This clonotype was seen repeatedly, ten times or more. The chain combines TRBV5-1 with TRBJ2-7; tentatively, D is TRBD2 (6 bases). The CDR3 consists of 15 residues. The germline gives CDR1 SGHRS, CDR2 YFSETQ. V was pared by 4 bases and J by 7 bases, with 21 bases between. The CDR3 region is CASSDTGTPWGEQYF. CDR3 DNA sequence: TGCGCCAGCAGCGATACCGGGACTCCCTGGGGTGAGCAGTACTTC.

Ten or more counts support this clonotype. V gene TRBV2 combines with J gene TRBJ1-2; D gene ambiguous. The germline gives CDR1 SNHLY, CDR2 FYNNEI. There are 11 residues in the CDR3. Trimming removed 2 bases at V and 6 bases at J, with 4 bases between. The CDR3 loop reads CASSERDGYTF. DNA of the CDR3: TGTGCCAGCAGTGAAAGGGATGGCTACACCTTC.

This sequence joins TRBV5-8 and TRBJ2-1, with D unresolved. The CDR3 contains 15 residues. Germline V gene data show CDR1 as SGHTS and CDR2 as YDEGEE. V was trimmed by 4 bases and J by 0 bases, leaving 11 bases between them. CDR3 in DNA: TGTGCCAGCAGCCAGGCTGGGATCTCCTACAATGAGCAGTTCTTC. Translated: CASSQAGISYNEQFF.

This clonotype appeared many times. The gene calls are TRBV28 and TRBJ1-3; D unresolved. V shed 5 bases and J shed 2 bases, with 10 bases lying between them. The CDR3 sequence is 14 residues long. Germline CDR1 is MDHEN and CDR2 is SYDVKM. CDR3 sequence (DNA): TGTGCCAGCAGTACCCGGAGAGCTGGAAACACCATATATTTT. It is translated as CASSTRRAGNTIYF.

This clonotype was detected ten times or more. J is TRBJ2-7 and V is TRBV20-1; 12 nucleotides agree with TRBD2. The germline gives CDR1 DFQATT, CDR2 SNEGSKA (reference sequence). The CDR3 covers 14 residues. V trimming: 5 bases; J trimming: 6 bases; junction bases outside the gene matches: 8. This CDR3 reads CSASSGTSGREQYF. In DNA, the CDR3 is TGCAGTGCTTCTTCCGGGACTAGCGGGCGCGAGCAGTACTTC.

The rearrangement joins TRBV4-3 to TRBJ2-7; 7 bases line up with TRBD1. Trimming cost V 0 bases and J 2 bases; bases outside gene matches: 16. The CDR3 has 19 amino acids. CDR1 and CDR2 (germline): LGHNA, YSLEER. The CDR3 sequence: CASSQEAQIPGTETYEQYF. The CDR3 region has the DNA TGCGCCAGCAGCCAAGAGGCGCAGATCCCCGGGACAGAGACCTACGAGCAGTACTTC.

The rearrangement links TRBV5-1 to TRBJ2-2; D not certain. The germline V gene encodes CDR1 SGHRS and CDR2 YFSETQ. This CDR3 is 12 amino acids long. Deletions cut 5 bases from V and 5 bases from J, with 7 bases between. This CDR3 is CASREATGELFF. CDR3 nucleotide sequence: TGCGCCAGCAGGGAAGCGACCGGGGAGCTGTTTTTT.

The CDR3 region is CASMRQPTDTQYF. CDR3 DNA: TGTGCCTCGATGCGGCAGCCCACAGATACGCAGTATTTT. The chain carries TRBV5-5 and TRBJ2-3; no reliable D call. CDR3 length: 13 residues. Germline loops: CDR1 SGHKS, CDR2 YYEKEE (reference sequence). Trimming removed 10 bases from V and 2 bases from J, with 14 bases in between.

Of note for this clonotype: The CDR3 does not close with the conserved phenylalanine or tryptophan, likely indicating a read error. The gene calls are TRBV20-1 and TRBJ2-3; possibly TRBD2 for D (6 bases). Deletions cut 3 bases from V and 7 bases from J, with 14 bases between. CDR3 length: 13 residues. Germline CDR1 reads DFQATT; CDR2 reads SNEGSKA (reference sequence). The chain's CDR3 is CSASGRMEHTQYL. DNA of the CDR3: TGCAGTGCTAGCGGGAGAATGGAGCATACGCAGTATTTA.

The J gene is TRBJ2-7, the V gene TRBV30; the D is unclear. V was trimmed by 3 bases and J by 6 bases, leaving 9 bases between them. This CDR3 comprises 11 residues. CDR1 and CDR2 (germline): GTSNPN, SVGIG (reference sequence). The CDR3 loop reads CAWSPLGEQYF. CDR3 bases: TGTGCCTGGAGCCCCCTCGGCGAGCAGTACTTC.

This chain links TRBV6-1 with TRBJ2-7; the D gene is possibly TRBD1 (6 bases). Germline V gives CDR1 MNHNS, CDR2 SASEGT. This CDR3 has 11 residues. V dropped 7 bases and J dropped 6 bases, with 10 bases sitting between them. CDR3 DNA: TGTGCCAGCAATACAGGGACCGAGCAGTACTTC. It translates to CASNTGTEQYF.

This clonotype was counted ten times or more. The chain recombines TRBV30 with TRBJ2-2, with 7 bases identical to TRBD2. The CDR3 totals 13 residues. V gave up 2 bases and J gave up 7 bases; unmatched junction bases: 4. Germline V gene data show CDR1 as GTSNPN and CDR2 as SVGIG (reference sequence). CDR3 region: CAWSITGGGELFF. In nucleotides, the CDR3 is TGTGCCTGGAGTATTACGGGAGGCGGGGAGCTGTTTTTT.

This clonotype appeared many times. J is TRBJ2-7 and V is TRBV28, with 7 bases matching TRBD2. V lost 8 bases and J lost 1; bases outside the gene matches: 5. Germline V gives CDR1 MDHEN, CDR2 SYDVKM. The CDR3 covers 13 residues. The CDR3 protein is CASARLASYEQYF. The CDR3 DNA sequence: TGTGCCAGCGCCAGACTAGCTTCCTACGAGCAGTACTTC.

V usage is TRBV18 and J usage is TRBJ2-7; D may be TRBD1 (5 bases). Trimming took 3 bases from V and 2 from J, leaving 17 bases between them. This CDR3 is built from 16 residues. The V gene's germline CDR1 is KGHSH and CDR2 LQKENI. CDR3 residues: CASSPRDPVTTYEQYF. In DNA, the CDR3 is TGTGCCAGCTCACCCAGGGATCCAGTGACCACCTACGAGCAGTACTTC.